This TCR beta chain originates from a study of shared clonotypes between healthy human individuals. Study conclusions and caveats: With few donors, the genetic and exposure-history diversity represented was limited.

TCRdb keeps only in-frame clones here, not all; method: immunoSEQ multiplex PCR. The sample has 700,000 to 950,000 clones; 96% are singletons. CD45RO-negative cells were positively selected for CCR7, leaving out terminally differentiated effector memory CD45RA+ cells. The CDR3 runs 12 residues. Germline lookup yields CDR1 SQVTM and CDR2 ANQGSEA. V was clipped by 2 bases and J by 5 bases, with 10 bases between them. In regard to this clone: Its target is unknown.

The rearrangement joins TRBV29-1 to TRBJ2-7, with a weak D call TRBD2 (6 bases). This sequence was found in a man aged 25-40 years in good health. Sequencing used naive CD8+ T cells sorted from blood. CDR3 bases: TGCAGCGTTGAACTAGCGAAGCACGAGCAGTACTTC. This translates into CSVELAKHEQYF.